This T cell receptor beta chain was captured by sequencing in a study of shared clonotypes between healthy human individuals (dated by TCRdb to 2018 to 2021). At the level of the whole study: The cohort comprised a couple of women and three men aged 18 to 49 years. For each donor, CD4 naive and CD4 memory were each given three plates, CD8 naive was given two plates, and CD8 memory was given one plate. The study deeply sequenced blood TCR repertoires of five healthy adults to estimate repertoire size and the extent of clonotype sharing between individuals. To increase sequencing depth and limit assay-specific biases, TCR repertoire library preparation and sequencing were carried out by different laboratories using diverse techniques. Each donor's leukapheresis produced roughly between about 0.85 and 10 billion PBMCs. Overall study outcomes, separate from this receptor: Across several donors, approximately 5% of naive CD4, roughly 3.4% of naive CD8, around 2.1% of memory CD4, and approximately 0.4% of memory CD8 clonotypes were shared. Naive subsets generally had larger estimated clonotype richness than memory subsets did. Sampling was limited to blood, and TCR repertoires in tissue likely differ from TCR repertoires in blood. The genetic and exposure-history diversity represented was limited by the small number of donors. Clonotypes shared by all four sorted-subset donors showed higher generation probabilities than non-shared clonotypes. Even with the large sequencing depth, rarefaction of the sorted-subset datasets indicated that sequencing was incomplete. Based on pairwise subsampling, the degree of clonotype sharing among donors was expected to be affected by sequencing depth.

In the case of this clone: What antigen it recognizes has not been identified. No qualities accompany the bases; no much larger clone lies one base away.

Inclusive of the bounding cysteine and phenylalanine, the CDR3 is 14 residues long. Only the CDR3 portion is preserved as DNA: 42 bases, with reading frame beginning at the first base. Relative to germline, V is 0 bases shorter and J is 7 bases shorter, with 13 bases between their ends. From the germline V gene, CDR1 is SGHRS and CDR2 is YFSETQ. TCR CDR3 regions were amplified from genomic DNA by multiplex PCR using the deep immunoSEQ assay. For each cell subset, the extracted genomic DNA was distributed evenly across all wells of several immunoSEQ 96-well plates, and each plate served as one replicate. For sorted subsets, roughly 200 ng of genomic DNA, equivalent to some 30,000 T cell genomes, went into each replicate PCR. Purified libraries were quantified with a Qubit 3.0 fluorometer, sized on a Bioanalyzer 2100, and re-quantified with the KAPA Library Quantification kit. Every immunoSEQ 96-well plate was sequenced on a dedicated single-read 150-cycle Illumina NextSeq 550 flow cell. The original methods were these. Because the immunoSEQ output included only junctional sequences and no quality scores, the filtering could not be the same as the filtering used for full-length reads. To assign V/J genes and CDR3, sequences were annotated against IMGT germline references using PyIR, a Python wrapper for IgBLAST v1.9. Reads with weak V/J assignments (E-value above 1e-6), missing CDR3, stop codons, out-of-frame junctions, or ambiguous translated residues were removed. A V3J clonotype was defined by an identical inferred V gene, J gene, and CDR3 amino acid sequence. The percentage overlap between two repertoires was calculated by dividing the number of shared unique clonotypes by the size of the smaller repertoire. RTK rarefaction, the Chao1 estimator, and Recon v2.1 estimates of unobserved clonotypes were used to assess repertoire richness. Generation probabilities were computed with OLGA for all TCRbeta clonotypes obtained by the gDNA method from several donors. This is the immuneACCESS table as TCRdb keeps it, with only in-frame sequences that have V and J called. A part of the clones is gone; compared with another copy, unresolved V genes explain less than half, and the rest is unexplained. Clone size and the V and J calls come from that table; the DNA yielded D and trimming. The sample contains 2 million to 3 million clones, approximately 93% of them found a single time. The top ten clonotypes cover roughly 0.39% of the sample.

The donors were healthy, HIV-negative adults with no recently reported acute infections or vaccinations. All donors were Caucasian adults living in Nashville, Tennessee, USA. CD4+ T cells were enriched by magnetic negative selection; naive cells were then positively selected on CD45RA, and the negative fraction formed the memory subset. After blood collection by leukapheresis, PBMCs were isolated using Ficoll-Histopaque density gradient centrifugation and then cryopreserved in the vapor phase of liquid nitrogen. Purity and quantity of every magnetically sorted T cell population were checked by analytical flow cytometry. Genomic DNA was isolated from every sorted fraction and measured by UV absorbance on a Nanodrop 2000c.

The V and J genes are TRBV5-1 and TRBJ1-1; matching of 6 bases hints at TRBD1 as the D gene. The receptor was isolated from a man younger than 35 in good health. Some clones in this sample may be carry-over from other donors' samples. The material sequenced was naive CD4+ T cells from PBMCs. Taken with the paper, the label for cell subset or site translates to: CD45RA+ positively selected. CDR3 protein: CASSLAGGEGEAFF. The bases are TGCGCCAGCAGCTTGGCTGGGGGCGAGGGTGAAGCTTTCTTT. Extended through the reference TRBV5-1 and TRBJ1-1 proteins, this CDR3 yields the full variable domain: KAGVTQTPRYLIKTRGQQVTLSCSPISGHRSVSWYQQTPGQGLQFLFEYFSETQRNKGNFPGRFSGRQFSNSRSEMNVSTLELGDSALYLCASSLAGGEGEAFFGQGTRLTVV.